These 8 T cell receptor beta chains were sequenced from one sample in a study of blood T cells in healthy people across ages (dated by TCRdb to 2013 to 2016). The protocol used for the library was 5' RACE. Sequencing instrument: Illumina HiSeq 2500. The second PCR ran for about 6 to 12 cycles and used a J-beta primer mix along with a sample-barcoded 5' primer. TCRdb reanalyzed the raw reads on its own, using fastp at Q25 for trimming and MiXCR for clone calling, and kept in-frame beta chains. Every entry covers one CDR3 protein and lists the most common genes and DNA from its rows. The sample profile shows fewer than 800,000 distinct CDR3 sequences; roughly 49% of them were found once. Under 35% of the sample is in the top ten clones. The sequenced sample was blood. The source is a woman in her fifties or sixties in good health.

The V gene is TRBV7-9, the J gene TRBJ2-5; tentatively, D is TRBD1 or TRBD2 (5 bases each). Trimming took 3 bases from V and 0 from J, leaving 11 bases between them. The germline gives CDR1 SEHNR, CDR2 FQNEAQ (reference sequence). The CDR3 consists of 15 residues. Here the CDR3 reads CASSFGGRDQETQYF. Written as DNA, the CDR3 is TGTGCCAGCAGCTTTGGAGGCAGGGACCAAGAGACCCAGTACTTC.

The gene calls are TRBV7-2 and TRBJ2-7; D is possibly TRBD1 (6 bases). V gave up 5 bases and J gave up 6 bases, with 11 bases separating them. The CDR3 runs 12 residues. Germline-derived CDR1 and CDR2 are SGHTA and FQGNSA. The CDR3 region is CASSPQGPEQYF. The CDR3 DNA sequence: TGTGCCAGCAGCCCACAGGGTCCCGAGCAGTACTTC. Supplemented by reference TRBV7-2 and TRBJ2-7, the full variable domain reads GAGVSQSPSNKVTEKGKDVELRCDPISGHTALYWYRQSLGQGLEFLIYFQGNSAPDKSGLPSDRFSAERTGGSVSTLTIQRTQQEDSAVYLCASSPQGPEQYFGPGTRLTVT.

The chain carries TRBV7-2 and TRBJ1-6, with D possibly being TRBD1 (6 bases). Germline-derived CDR1 and CDR2 are SGHTA and FQGNSA. V was clipped by 5 bases and J by 10 bases, with 12 bases between them. The CDR3 is 13 amino acids. The CDR3 coding sequence is TGTGCCAGCAGCCCCAACAGGGACTCACCCCTCCACTTT. Its protein product is CASSPNRDSPLHF.

V is TRBV20-1 and J is TRBJ2-7; 11 bases map to TRBD2. There are 16 residues in the CDR3. Germline trimming cut 6 bases from V and 7 bases from J; bases unmatched to any gene: 17. The germline CDR1 and CDR2 sequences are DFQATT and SNEGSKA (reference sequence). CDR3 loop: CSAPPRLAGFYNEQYF. The CDR3 nucleotides read TGCAGTGCGCCCCCCCGACTAGCGGGATTTTACAATGAGCAGTACTTC.

J is TRBJ2-5 and V is TRBV20-1; D unclear. The CDR3 is 14 residues long. CDR1 DFQATT and CDR2 SNEGSKA come from the germline V gene (reference sequence). V was trimmed by 6 bases and J by 1 base, leaving 15 bases between them. The CDR3 sequence is CSARKQKSQETQYF. Here the CDR3 DNA reads TGCAGTGCAAGAAAACAGAAATCCCAAGAGACCCAGTACTTC.

The chain uses TRBV7-8 and TRBJ1-6; 10 nucleotides agree with TRBD1. Looked up from germline, CDR1 is SGHVS and CDR2 is FQNEAQ. CDR3 length: 16 residues. Trimming removed 3 bases from V and 8 bases from J; junction bases left unmatched: 7. In nucleotides, the CDR3 is TGTGCCAGCAGCTTGACAGGGGGCGCGGGGGATTCACCCCTCCACTTT. This codes for CASSLTGGAGDSPLHF. Looking up the rest from reference TRBV7-8 and TRBJ1-6 gives the full variable domain: GAGVSQSPRYKVAKRGQDVALRCDPISGHVSLFWYQQALGQGPEFLTYFQNEAQLDKSGLPSDRFFAERPEGSVSTLKIQRTQQEDSAVYLCASSLTGGAGDSPLHFGNGTRLTVT.

This clonotype was observed once. This rearrangement joins TRBV29-1 to TRBJ2-2; D unclear. V lost 7 bases and J lost 2, with 11 bases in between. Germline CDR1 and CDR2: SQVTM and ANQGSEA. The CDR3 runs 13 residues. CDR3 in amino acids: CSAWAVNTGELFF. The DNA for the CDR3 is TGCAGCGCGTGGGCAGTAAACACCGGGGAGCTGTTTTTT.

This chain uses TRBV29-1 with TRBJ2-3; no firm D call. Germline V lookup: CDR1 SQVTM, CDR2 ANQGSEA. This CDR3 has 15 amino acids. Deletions cut 0 bases from V and 2 bases from J, with 12 bases between. CDR3 in amino acids: CSVEDPGSITDTQYF. The CDR3 coding sequence is TGCAGCGTTGAAGATCCGGGCTCCATCACAGATACGCAGTATTTT.